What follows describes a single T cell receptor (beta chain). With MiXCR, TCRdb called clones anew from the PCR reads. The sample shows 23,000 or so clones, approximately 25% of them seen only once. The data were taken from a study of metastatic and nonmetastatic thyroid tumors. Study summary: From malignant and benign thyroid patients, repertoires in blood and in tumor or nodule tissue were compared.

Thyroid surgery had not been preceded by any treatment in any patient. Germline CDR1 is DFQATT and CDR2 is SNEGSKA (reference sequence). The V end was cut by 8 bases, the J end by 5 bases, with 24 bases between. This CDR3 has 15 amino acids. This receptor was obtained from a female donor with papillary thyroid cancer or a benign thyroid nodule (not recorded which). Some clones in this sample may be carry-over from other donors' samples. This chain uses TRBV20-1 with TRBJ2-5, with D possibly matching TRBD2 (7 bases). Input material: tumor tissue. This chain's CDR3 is CSWGLSRGCQETQYF. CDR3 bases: TGCAGTTGGGGGCTGTCGCGGGGGTGCCAGGAGACCCAGTACTTC.